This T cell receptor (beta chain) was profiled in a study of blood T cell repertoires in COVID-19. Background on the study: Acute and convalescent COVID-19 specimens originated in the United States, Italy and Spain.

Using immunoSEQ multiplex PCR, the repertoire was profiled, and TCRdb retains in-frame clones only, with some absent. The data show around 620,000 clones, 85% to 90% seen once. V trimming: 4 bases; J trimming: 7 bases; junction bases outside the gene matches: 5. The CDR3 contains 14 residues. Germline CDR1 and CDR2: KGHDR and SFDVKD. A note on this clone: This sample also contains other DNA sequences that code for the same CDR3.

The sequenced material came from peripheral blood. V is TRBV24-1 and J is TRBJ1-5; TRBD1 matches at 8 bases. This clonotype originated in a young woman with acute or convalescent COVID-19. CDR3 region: CATSEGQGGQPQHF. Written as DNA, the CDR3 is TGTGCCACCAGTGAAGGACAGGGTGGACAGCCCCAGCATTTT.